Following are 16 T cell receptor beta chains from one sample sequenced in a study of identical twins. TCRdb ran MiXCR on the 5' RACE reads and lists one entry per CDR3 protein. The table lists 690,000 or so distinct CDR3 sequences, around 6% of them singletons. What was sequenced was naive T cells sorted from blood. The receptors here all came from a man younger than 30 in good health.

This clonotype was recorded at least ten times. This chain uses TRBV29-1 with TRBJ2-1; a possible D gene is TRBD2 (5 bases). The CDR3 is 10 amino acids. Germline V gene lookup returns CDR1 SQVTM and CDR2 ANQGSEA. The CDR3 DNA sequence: TGCGAGGGCAACTACAATGAGCAGTTCTTC. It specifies CEGNYNEQFF.

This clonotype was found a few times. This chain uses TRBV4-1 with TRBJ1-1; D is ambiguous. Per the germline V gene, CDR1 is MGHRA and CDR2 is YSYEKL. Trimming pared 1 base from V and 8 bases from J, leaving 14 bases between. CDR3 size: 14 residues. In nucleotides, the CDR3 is TGCGCCAGCAGCCAAGCGATCGGACTTGGGGAAGCTTTCTTT. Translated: CASSQAIGLGEAFF.

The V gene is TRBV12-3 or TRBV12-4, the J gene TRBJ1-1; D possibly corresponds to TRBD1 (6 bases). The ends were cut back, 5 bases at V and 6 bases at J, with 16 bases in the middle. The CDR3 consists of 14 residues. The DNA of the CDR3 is TGTGCCAGCAGTGAACAACGGGGGCTCGCTGAAGCTTTCTTT. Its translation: CASSEQRGLAEAFF.

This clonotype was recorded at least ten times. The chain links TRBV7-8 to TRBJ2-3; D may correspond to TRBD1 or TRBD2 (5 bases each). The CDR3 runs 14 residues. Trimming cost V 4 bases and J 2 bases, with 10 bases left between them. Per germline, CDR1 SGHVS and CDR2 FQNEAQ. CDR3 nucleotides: TGTGCCAGCAGCTGGGACGGTCACACAGATACGCAGTATTTT. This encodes CASSWDGHTDTQYF.

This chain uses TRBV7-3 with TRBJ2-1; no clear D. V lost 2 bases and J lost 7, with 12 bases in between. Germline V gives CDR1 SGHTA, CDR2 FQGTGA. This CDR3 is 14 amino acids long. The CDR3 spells CASSLYGVENEQFF. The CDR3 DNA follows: TGTGCCAGCAGCTTATATGGTGTAGAGAATGAGCAGTTCTTC. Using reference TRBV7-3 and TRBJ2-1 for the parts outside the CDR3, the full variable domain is GAGVSQTPSNKVTEKGKYVELRCDPISGHTALYWYRQSLGQGPEFLIYFQGTGAADDSGLPNDRFFAVRPEGSVSTLKIQRTERGDSAVYLCASSLYGVENEQFFGPGTRLTVL.

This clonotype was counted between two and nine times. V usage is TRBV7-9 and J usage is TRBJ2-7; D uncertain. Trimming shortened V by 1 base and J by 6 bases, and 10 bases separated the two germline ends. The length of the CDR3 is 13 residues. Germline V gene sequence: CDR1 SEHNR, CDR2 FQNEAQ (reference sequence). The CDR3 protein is CASSLGMVFEQYV. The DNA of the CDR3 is TGTGCCAGCAGCTTAGGTATGGTCTTCGAGCAGTACGTC.

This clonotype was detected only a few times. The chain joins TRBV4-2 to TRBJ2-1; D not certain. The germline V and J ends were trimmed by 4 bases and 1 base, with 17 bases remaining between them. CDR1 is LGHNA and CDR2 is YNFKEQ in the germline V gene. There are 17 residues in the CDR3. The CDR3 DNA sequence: TGTGCCAGCAGCCCCGGACCAGTACAAAGGTCCTACAATGAGCAGTTCTTC. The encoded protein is CASSPGPVQRSYNEQFF.

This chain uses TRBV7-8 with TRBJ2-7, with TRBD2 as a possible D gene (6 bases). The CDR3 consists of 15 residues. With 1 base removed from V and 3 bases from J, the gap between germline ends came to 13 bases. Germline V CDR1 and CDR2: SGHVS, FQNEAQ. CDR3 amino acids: CASSLGLGSIYEQYF. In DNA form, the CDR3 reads TGTGCCAGCAGCTTAGGACTAGGATCGATCTACGAGCAGTACTTC.

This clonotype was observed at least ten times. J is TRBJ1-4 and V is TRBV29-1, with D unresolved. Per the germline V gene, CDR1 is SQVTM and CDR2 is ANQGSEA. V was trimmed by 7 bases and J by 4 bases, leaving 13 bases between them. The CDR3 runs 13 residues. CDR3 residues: CSAGARFNEKLFF. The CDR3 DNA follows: TGCAGCGCCGGAGCTAGGTTTAATGAAAAACTGTTTTTT.

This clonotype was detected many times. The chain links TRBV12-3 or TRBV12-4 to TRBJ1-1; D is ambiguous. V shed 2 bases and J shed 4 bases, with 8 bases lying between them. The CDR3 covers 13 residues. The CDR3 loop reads CASSLKRSTEAFF. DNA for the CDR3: TGTGCCAGCAGTTTAAAGCGGAGCACTGAAGCTTTCTTT.

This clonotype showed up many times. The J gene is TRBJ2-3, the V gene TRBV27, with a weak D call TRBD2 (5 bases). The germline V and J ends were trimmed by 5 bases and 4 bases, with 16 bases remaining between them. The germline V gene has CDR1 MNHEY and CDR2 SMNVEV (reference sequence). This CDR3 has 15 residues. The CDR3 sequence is CASSPQITAADTQYF. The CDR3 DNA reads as TGTGCCAGCAGTCCCCAGATCACAGCGGCAGATACGCAGTATTTT.

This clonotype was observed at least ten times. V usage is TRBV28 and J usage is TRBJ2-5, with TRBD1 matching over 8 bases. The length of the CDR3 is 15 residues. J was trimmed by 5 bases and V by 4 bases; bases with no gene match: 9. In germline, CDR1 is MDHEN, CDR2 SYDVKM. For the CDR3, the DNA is TGTGCCAGCAGTTCAGACAGGGGCCGGCAGGAGACCCAGTACTTC. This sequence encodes CASSSDRGRQETQYF.

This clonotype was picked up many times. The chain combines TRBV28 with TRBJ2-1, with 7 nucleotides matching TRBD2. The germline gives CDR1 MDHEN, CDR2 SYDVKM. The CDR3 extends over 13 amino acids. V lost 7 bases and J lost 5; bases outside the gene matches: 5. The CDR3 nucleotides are TGTGCCAGCACCTCGGGGAGGGACAATGAGCAGTTCTTC. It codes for CASTSGRDNEQFF.

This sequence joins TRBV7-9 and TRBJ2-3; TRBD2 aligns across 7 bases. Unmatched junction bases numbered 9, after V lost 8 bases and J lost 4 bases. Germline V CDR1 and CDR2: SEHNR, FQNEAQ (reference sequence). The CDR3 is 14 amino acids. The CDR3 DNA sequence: TGTGCCAGCGGTGGCGGGAGCTTCCCAGATACGCAGTATTTT. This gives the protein CASGGGSFPDTQYF.

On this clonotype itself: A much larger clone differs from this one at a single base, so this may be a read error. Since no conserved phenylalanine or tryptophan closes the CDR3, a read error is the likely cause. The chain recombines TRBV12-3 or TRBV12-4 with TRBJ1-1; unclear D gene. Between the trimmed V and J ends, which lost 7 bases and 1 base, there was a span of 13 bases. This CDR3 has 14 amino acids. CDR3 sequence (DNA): TGTGCCAGCACCCCTTCCTTCCGGAACACTGAAGCTTTCTCT. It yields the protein CASTPSFRNTEAFS.

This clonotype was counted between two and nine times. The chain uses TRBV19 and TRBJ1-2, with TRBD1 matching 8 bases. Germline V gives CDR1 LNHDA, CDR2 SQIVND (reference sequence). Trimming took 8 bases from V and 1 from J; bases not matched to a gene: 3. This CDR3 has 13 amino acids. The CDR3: CASRTGINYGYTF. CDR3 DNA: TGTGCCAGTCGGACAGGGATTAACTATGGCTACACCTTC.